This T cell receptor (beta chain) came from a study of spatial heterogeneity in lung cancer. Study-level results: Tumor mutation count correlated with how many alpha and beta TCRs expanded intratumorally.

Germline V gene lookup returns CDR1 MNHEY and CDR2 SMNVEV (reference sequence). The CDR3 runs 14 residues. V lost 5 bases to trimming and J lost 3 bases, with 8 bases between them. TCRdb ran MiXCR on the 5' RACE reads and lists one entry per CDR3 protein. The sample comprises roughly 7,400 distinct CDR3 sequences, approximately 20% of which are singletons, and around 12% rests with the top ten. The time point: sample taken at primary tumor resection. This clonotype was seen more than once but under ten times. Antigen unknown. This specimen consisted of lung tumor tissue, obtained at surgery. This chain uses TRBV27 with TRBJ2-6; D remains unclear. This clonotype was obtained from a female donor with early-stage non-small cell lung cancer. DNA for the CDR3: TGTGCCAGCAGTCTCGTGATTGGGGCCAACGTCCTGACTTTC. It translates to CASSLVIGANVLTF.